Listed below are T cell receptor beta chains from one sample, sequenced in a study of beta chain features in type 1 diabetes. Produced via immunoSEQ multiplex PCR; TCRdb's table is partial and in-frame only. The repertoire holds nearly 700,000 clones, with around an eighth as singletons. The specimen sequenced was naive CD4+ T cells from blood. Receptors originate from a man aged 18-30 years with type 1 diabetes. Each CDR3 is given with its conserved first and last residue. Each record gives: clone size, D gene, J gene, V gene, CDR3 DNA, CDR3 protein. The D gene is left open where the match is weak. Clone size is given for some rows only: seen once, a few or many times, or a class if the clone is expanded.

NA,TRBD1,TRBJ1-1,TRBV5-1,TGCGCCAGCAGCTTAGACAGGGTGGAAGCTTTCTTT,CASSLDRVEAFF
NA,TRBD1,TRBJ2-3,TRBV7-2,TGTGCCAGCAGCCGGGACAGGGGCCCCGATACGCAGTATTTT,CASSRDRGPDTQYF
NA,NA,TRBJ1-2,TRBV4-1,TGCGCCAGCAGCCAAACTTACAGGGAGGAGGGAGGCTACACCTTC,CASSQTYREEGGYTF
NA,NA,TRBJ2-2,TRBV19,TGTGCCAGTAGTACTCCCGGCCCCCCCGGGGAGCTGTTTTTT,CASSTPGPPGELFF
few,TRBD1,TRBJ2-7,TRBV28,TGTGCCAGCAGTTTCCCGGGACAGCGGACCTACGAGCAGTACTTC,CASSFPGQRTYEQYF
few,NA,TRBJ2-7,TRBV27,TGTGCCAGCAGTACAACAGGGTACTACGAGCAGTACTTC,CASSTTGYYEQYF
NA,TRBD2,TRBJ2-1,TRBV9,TGTGCCAGCAGCGATCACGGGGGGTCTAACTCCTACAATGAGCAGTTCTTC,CASSDHGGSNSYNEQFF
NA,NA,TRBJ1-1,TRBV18,TGTGCCAGCTCACCAACGGAGAACACTGAAGCTTTCTTT,CASSPTENTEAFF
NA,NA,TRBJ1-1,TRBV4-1,TGCGCCAGCAGCCGGCAGCCACAGGGTGGGCACACTGAAGCTTTCTTT,CASSRQPQGGHTEAFF
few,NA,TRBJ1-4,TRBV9,TGTGCCAGCAGCGTCGACGGAGCGAATGAAAAACTGTTTTTT,CASSVDGANEKLFF
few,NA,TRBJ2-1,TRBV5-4,TGTGCCAGCAGCTTGGAGGTACGGTCCCGAAGCTCCTACAATGAGCAGTTCTTC,CASSLEVRSRSSYNEQFF
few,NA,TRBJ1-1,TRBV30,TGTGCCTGGAGTCCAAACACGAACACTGAAGCTTTCTTT,CAWSPNTNTEAFF
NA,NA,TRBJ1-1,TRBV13,TGTGCCAGCAGCTCCTGGACAGTGCCGAACACTGAAGCTTTCTTT,CASSSWTVPNTEAFF
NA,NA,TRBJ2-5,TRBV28,TGTGCCAGCAGTTTAACTCAGCAAGAGACCCAGTACTTC,CASSLTQQETQYF
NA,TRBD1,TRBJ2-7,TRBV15,TGTGCCACCAGCTCCCCACGGGACAGGGGTAGTACTAACGACAACCGGCAGTACTTC,CATSSPRDRGSTNDNRQYF
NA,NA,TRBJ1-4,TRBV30,TGTGCCTGGAGTGTATCGGGGGGACTGTTTTTT,CAWSVSGGLFF
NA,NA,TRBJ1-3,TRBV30,TGTGCCAGCGGGACATTGCGGAACACCATATATTTT,CASGTLRNTIYF
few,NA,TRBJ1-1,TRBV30,TGTGCCTGGAGCCTTAGGGAGGACACTGAAGCTTTCTTT,CAWSLREDTEAFF
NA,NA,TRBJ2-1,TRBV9,TGTGCCAGCAGCGTAGAGCAGGGGTTAAACAATGAGCAGTTCTTC,CASSVEQGLNNEQFF
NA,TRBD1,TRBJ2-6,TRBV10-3,TGTGCCGCCACGGGCGGGACAGGTTTTACTGGGGCCAACGTCCTGACTTTC,CAATGGTGFTGANVLTF
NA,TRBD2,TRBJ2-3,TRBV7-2,TGTGCCAGCAGCCCCCGGGGTAGCGGGGGGGCCACAGATACGCAGTATTTT,CASSPRGSGGATDTQYF
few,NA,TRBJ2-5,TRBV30,TGTGCCTGGAGGGCCGACAGCCAAGAGACCCAGTACTTC,CAWRADSQETQYF
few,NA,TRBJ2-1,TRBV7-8,TGTGCCAGCAGCCCGATCGAGGGGGGGACCTACAATGAGCAGTTCTTC,CASSPIEGGTYNEQFF
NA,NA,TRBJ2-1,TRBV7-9,TGTGCCAGCAGCTCCCGTCCTGATGAGCAGTTCTTC,CASSSRPDEQFF
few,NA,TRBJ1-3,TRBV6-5,TGTGCCAGCAGTTATGTACAGGACTCTGGAAACACCATATATTTT,CASSYVQDSGNTIYF
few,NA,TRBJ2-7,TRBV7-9,TGTGCCAGCAGCTTATCTGGGAGCTCCTACGAGCAGTACTTC,CASSLSGSSYEQYF
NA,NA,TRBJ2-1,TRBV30,TGTGCCTGGAGTGTATCAGACACGTACAATGAGCAGTTCTTC,CAWSVSDTYNEQFF
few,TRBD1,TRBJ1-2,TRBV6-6,TGTGCCAGCAGCGGCCCGGACAGGGCCCAGGGTGGCTACACCTTC,CASSGPDRAQGGYTF
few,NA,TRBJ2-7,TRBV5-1,TGCGCCAGCAGCTTGGGCAGCCATTCCTACGAGCAGTACTTC,CASSLGSHSYEQYF
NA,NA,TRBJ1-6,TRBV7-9,TGTGCCAGCAGCTCGGTCCCTTGGGGTTCACCCCTCCACTTT,CASSSVPWGSPLHF
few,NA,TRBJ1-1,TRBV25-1,TGTGCCAGCACCGGAGGGAACACTGAAGCTTTCTTT,CASTGGNTEAFF
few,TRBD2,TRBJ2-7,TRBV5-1,TGCGCCAGCAGCTTGGTCGCTGGACTAGCCACATACGAGCAGTACTTC,CASSLVAGLATYEQYF
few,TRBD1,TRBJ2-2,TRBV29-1,TGCAGCGTCCCCACGACAGGGACCTCGAACACCGGGGAGCTGTTTTTT,CSVPTTGTSNTGELFF
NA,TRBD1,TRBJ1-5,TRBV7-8,TGTGCCAGCAGCTTAGTAGCGGGACAGGGGACTCAGCCCCAGCATTTT,CASSLVAGQGTQPQHF
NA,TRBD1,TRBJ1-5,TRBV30,TGTGCCTGGAGTGTCCCTCGGACAGGGCAAAATCAGCCCCAGCATTTT,CAWSVPRTGQNQPQHF
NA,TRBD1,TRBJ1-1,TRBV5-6,TGTGCCAGCAGCTCGGGACAGGGGCCTGAAGCTTTCTTT,CASSSGQGPEAFF
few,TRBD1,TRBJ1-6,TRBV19,TGTGCCAGTAGTCCGGGACAGGGAAGTTCACCCCTCCACTTT,CASSPGQGSSPLHF
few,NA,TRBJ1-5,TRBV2,TGTGCCAGCAGTGAAATGGCGAACAATCAGCCCCAGCATTTT,CASSEMANNQPQHF
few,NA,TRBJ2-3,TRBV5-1,TGCGCCAGCAGCTTGGACCCAGGGACAGATACGCAGTATTTT,CASSLDPGTDTQYF
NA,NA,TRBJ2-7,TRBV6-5,TGTGCCAGCAGTTACTCCCGGGTGAGAGGCTACGAGCAGTACTTC,CASSYSRVRGYEQYF
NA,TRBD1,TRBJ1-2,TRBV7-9,TGTGCCAGCAGCACGGGACAGGGTAACTATGGCTACACCTTC,CASSTGQGNYGYTF
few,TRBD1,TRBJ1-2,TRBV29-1,TGCAGCGTTGATAACAGGGGTCAAAACTATGGCTACACCTTC,CSVDNRGQNYGYTF
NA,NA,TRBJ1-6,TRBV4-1,TGCGCCAGCAGCCAAGACCAGGGCCCTATACCCCTCCACTTT,CASSQDQGPIPLHF
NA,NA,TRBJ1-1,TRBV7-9,TGTGCCAGCAGCTTACAGGGCGACACTGAAGCTTTCTTT,CASSLQGDTEAFF
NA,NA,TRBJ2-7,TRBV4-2,TGTGCCAGCAGCCAAGGGGGCGGGAATAACTACGAGCAGTACTTC,CASSQGGGNNYEQYF
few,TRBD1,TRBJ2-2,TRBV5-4,TGTGCCAGCAGCGCCGGACAGGGGACCGGGGAGCTGTTTTTT,CASSAGQGTGELFF
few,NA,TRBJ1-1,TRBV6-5,TGTGCCAGCGGAGGCGCGAGTGAAGCTTTCTTT,CASGGASEAFF
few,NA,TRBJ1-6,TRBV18,TGTGCCAGCTCGCATGGCGGGGACTCACCCCTCCACTTT,CASSHGGDSPLHF
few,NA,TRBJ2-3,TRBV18,TGTGCCAGCTCCGATCTTGGGGGAACAGATACGCAGTATTTT,CASSDLGGTDTQYF
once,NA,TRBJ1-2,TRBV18,TGTGCCAGCTCATCACAGGCGGACTATGGCTACACCTTC,CASSSQADYGYTF
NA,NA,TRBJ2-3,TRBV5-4,TGTGCCAGCAGCCTCTCAGGGGCAGATACGCAGTATTTT,CASSLSGADTQYF
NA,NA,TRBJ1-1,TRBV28,TGTGCCAGCAGTCGTGTCACAGGGCTCGGGAACACTGAAGCTTTCTTT,CASSRVTGLGNTEAFF
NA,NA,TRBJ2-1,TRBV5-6,TGTGCCAGCAGCTTGTCCTCGGGTGAGCAGTTCTTC,CASSLSSGEQFF
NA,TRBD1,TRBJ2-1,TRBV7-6,TGTGCCAGCAGCTTAGGGACGGACAGGGTGAATGAGCAGTTCTTC,CASSLGTDRVNEQFF
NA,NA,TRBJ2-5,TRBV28,TGTGCCAGCAGCCCCGCGGCAGGGCTCCCGAGAGAGACCCAGTACTTC,CASSPAAGLPRETQYF